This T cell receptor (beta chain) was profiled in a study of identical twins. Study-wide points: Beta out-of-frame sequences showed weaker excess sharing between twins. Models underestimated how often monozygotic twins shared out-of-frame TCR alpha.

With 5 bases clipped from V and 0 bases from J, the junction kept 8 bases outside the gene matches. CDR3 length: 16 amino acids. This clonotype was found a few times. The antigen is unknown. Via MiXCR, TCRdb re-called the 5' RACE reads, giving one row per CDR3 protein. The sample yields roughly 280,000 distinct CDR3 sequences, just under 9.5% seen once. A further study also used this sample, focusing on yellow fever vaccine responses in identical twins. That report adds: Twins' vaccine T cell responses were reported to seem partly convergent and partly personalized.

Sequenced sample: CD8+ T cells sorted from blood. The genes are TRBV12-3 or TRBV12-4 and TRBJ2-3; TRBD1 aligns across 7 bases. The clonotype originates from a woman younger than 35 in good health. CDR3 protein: CASSVSSGQSTDTQYF. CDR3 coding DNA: TGTGCCAGCAGTGTGAGTTCGGGACAGAGCACAGATACGCAGTATTTT.